These 24 T cell receptor beta chains originate from one sample sequenced in a study of cytomegalovirus exposure and HLA in healthy donors. Both 60 Vbeta primers and 13 Jbeta primers went into the PCR. Using immunoSEQ multiplex PCR, the repertoire was profiled, and TCRdb retains in-frame clones only, with some absent. The sample carries some 120,000 clones, approximately 80% recorded once. The sequencing input was PBMCs. These TCRs come from a woman younger than 35 in good health and CMV-seropositive.

This chain connects TRBV5-6 to TRBJ2-2, with no clear D. This CDR3 has 11 amino acids. Trimming removed 4 bases from V and 8 bases from J, with 6 bases in between. Germline V gives CDR1 SGHDT, CDR2 YYEEEE. The DNA of the CDR3 is TGTGCCAGCAGCCCCGGTGGGGAGCTGTTTTTT. Translating it yields CASSPGGELFF.

The CDR3, as DNA: TGTGCCAGCACCCCCTTGCGGGGGGCTCAAGAGACCCAGTACTTC. Its translation: CASTPLRGAQETQYF. The chain is built from TRBV28 and TRBJ2-5, with 8 bases lining up with TRBD2. The germline V gene has CDR1 MDHEN and CDR2 SYDVKM. This CDR3 is built from 15 residues. V dropped 7 bases and J dropped 2; count of bases not matched to a gene: 9.

DNA for the CDR3: TGCGCCAGCAGCCTCGGACAGGACCTTTCCGAAGCTTTCTTT. It encodes CASSLGQDLSEAFF. The V gene is TRBV5-1, the J gene TRBJ1-1; 7 nucleotides agree with TRBD1. V lost 4 bases, J lost 8 bases, and 11 bases stayed unmatched. Germline V CDR1 and CDR2: SGHRS, YFSETQ. The CDR3 sequence is 14 residues long.

The chain carries TRBV29-1 and TRBJ1-1, with 8 positions matching TRBD1. Germline values: CDR1 SQVTM, CDR2 ANQGSEA. CDR3 length: 12 amino acids. The ends lost 4 bases at V and 5 bases at J; junction bases unmatched: 3. The CDR3 sequence: CSVGQGRTEAFF. The CDR3 DNA sequence: TGCAGCGTTGGACAGGGGAGGACTGAAGCTTTCTTT.

V is TRBV27 and J is TRBJ2-5; 7 bases align to TRBD1. Germline-derived CDR1 and CDR2 are MNHEY and SMNVEV (reference sequence). The V and J ends lost 6 bases and 5 bases, in that order; junction bases with no gene match: 6. There are 13 residues in the CDR3. This CDR3 is CASSPTGRETQYF. The CDR3 DNA is TGTGCCAGCAGCCCGACAGGGCGGGAGACCCAGTACTTC.

The genes are TRBV5-1 and TRBJ2-3, with D possibly being TRBD2 (6 bases). Between the trimmed V and J ends, which lost 0 bases and 2 bases, there was a span of 13 bases. The germline V gene encodes CDR1 SGHRS and CDR2 YFSETQ. This CDR3 comprises 16 residues. The CDR3 reads CASSLAGVADTDTQYF. The CDR3 DNA is TGCGCCAGCAGCTTGGCCGGGGTAGCGGACACAGATACGCAGTATTTT.

The sample holds a few counts of this clone. The chain couples TRBV15 to TRBJ2-6; TRBD1 matches 8 bases. The V and J ends lost 4 bases and 1 base, in that order; junction bases with no gene match: 6. Germline V gene data show CDR1 as LNHNV and CDR2 as YYDKDF (reference sequence). CDR3 length equals 17 residues. CDR3 amino acids: CATSTGTGVSGANVLTF. Here the CDR3 DNA reads TGTGCCACCAGCACCGGGACAGGCGTATCTGGGGCCAACGTCCTGACTTTC.

The chain has TRBV2 and TRBJ2-5; 8 bases line up with TRBD2. The CDR3 runs to 15 residues. Trimming cost V 6 bases and J 0 bases; bases outside gene matches: 6. Germline V gene data show CDR1 as SNHLY and CDR2 as FYNNEI. The CDR3 here is CASSGGGHYQETQYF. The CDR3 nucleotides are TGTGCCAGCAGCGGGGGGGGCCATTACCAAGAGACCCAGTACTTC. The full variable domain, rest sourced from reference TRBV2 and TRBJ2-5, is EPEVTQTPSHQVTQMGQEVILRCVPISNHLYFYWYRQILGQKVEFLVSFYNNEISEKSEIFDDQFSVERPDGSNFTLKIRSTKLEDSAMYFCASSGGGHYQETQYFGPGTRLLVL.

The chain joins TRBV5-1 to TRBJ2-3; D might be TRBD2 (6 bases). The CDR3 is made up of 15 amino acids. CDR1 is SGHRS, CDR2 YFSETQ, per germline. V shed 5 bases and J shed 0 bases, with 13 bases lying between them. For the CDR3, the DNA is TGCGCCAGCAGATACGCGGGGACTAGCACAGATACGCAGTATTTT. This gives the protein CASRYAGTSTDTQYF. Full variable domain (rest looked up from reference TRBV5-1 and TRBJ2-3): KAGVTQTPRYLIKTRGQQVTLSCSPISGHRSVSWYQQTPGQGLQFLFEYFSETQRNKGNFPGRFSGRQFSNSRSEMNVSTLELGDSALYLCASRYAGTSTDTQYFGPGTRLTVL.

The J gene is TRBJ1-1, the V gene TRBV7-3; no firm D call. Germline CDR1 reads SGHTA; CDR2 reads FQGTGA. CDR3 length: 13 amino acids. Trimming pared 2 bases from V and 1 base from J, leaving 5 bases between. CDR3 bases: TGTGCCAGCAGCTTATACGGGAACACTGAAGCTTTCTTT. It is translated as CASSLYGNTEAFF.

This chain joins TRBV12-2 and TRBJ2-3; the table's D call, TRBD2, was not checked against the DNA. TRBV12-2 is a pseudogene segment. The CDR3 is made up of 19 amino acids. CDR3 nucleotide sequence: TGTGCAAGTCGCCTTAGCGTGGCTAGCGGGGGGGCCGGGGCAGATACGCAGTATTTT. Its protein is CASRLSVASGGAGADTQYF.

The genes are TRBV23-1 and TRBJ1-2; possibly TRBD1 for D (6 bases). TRBV23-1 is reported as an ORF; its role is uncertain. This CDR3 region has 14 residues. The germline V and J ends were trimmed by 4 bases and 1 base, with 10 bases remaining between them. CDR3 sequence: CASSLVDSNYGYTF. For the CDR3, the DNA is TGCGCCAGCAGTCTCGTGGACAGTAACTATGGCTACACCTTC.

CDR3 sequence reads: CASSLGQGDSPLHF. The CDR3 DNA follows: TGTGCCAGCAGCTTAGGACAGGGTGATTCACCCCTCCACTTT. The V and J genes are TRBV7-6 and TRBJ1-6; 7 bases map to TRBD1. V dropped 1 base and J dropped 8; count of bases not matched to a gene: 2. Germline values: CDR1 SGHVS, CDR2 FNYEAQ. This CDR3 has 14 amino acids.

The rearrangement joins TRBV7-9 to TRBJ2-7, with 12 bases identical to TRBD2. Unmatched junction bases numbered 7, after V lost 8 bases and J lost 2 bases. The CDR3 sequence is 15 residues long. In germline, CDR1 is SEHNR, CDR2 FQNEAQ (reference sequence). The CDR3 DNA reads as TGTGCCAGCCAAGGACTAGCGGGGTTTACCTACGAGCAGTACTTC. The encoded protein is CASQGLAGFTYEQYF.

V usage is TRBV5-1 and J usage is TRBJ1-1; 8 nucleotides line up with TRBD1. This CDR3 comprises 13 residues. V lost 4 bases and J lost 7; bases outside the gene matches: 6. Germline-derived CDR1 and CDR2 are SGHRS and YFSETQ. For the CDR3, the DNA is TGCGCCAGCAGCACAGGGACAGGAATTGAAGCTTTCTTT. Translation: CASSTGTGIEAFF.

The V call is TRBV11-2, the J call TRBJ2-7; D is ambiguous. CDR1 SGHAT and CDR2 FQNNGV come from the germline V gene. CDR3 size: 12 residues. V lost 5 bases and J lost 0, with 5 bases in between. The CDR3 spells CASSVNSYEQYF. The CDR3 DNA sequence: TGTGCCAGCAGCGTTAACTCCTACGAGCAGTACTTC.

J is TRBJ1-2 and V is TRBV5-6; weak D call: TRBD1 (6 bases). Germline V gene data show CDR1 as SGHDT and CDR2 as YYEEEE. The CDR3 has 15 residues. Trimming stripped 10 bases from V and 0 bases from J, with 19 bases between. The CDR3 DNA is TGTGCCGGTATTGGGTCGGACAGACCTAACTATGGCTACACCTTC. Protein sequence: CAGIGSDRPNYGYTF.

The chain joins TRBV25-1 to TRBJ2-5, with D possibly being TRBD1 (5 bases). The germline gives CDR1 MGHDK, CDR2 SYGVNS. Trimming took off 5 bases at V and 0 bases at J, with 13 bases between the two ends. The CDR3 has 15 residues. The CDR3 DNA reads as TGTGCCAGCAGTACACCGACAGAGTACCAAGAGACCCAGTACTTC. It codes for CASSTPTEYQETQYF.

The CDR3 is CASTGSAGSKNIQYF. CDR3 sequence (DNA): TGTGCCAGCACGGGATCAGCGGGGTCCAAAAACATTCAGTACTTC. The chain couples TRBV14 to TRBJ2-4; 7 nucleotides agree with TRBD2. Germline CDR1 SGHDN, CDR2 FVKESK. CDR3 size: 15 residues. With 7 bases clipped from V and 2 bases from J, the junction kept 8 bases outside the gene matches.

Written as DNA, the CDR3 is TGTGCCAGCAGCCGGACTAGCGGGGGGGGTGAGCAGTTCTTC. Protein sequence: CASSRTSGGGEQFF. The chain recombines TRBV5-4 with TRBJ2-1; TRBD2 aligns across 15 bases. CDR3 size: 14 residues. Germline V CDR1 and CDR2: SGHNT, YYREEE (reference sequence). The V and J ends lost 4 bases and 9 bases, in that order; junction bases with no gene match: 2.

This clone was observed a single time. The genes are TRBV6-7 and TRBJ1-1; D not certain. TRBV6-7 belongs to the ORF category, with a function that is uncertain. CDR3 length equals 10 residues. Trimming removed 5 bases at V and 11 bases at J, with 9 bases between. The DNA of the CDR3 is TGTGCCAGCAGTCGGGAGTTCGCTTTCTTT. Its protein product is CASSREFAFF.

In this sample, this clone turned up once. The V and J genes are TRBV2 and TRBJ2-3; 9 nucleotides line up with TRBD1. The ends lost 1 base at V and 3 bases at J; junction bases unmatched: 2. The CDR3 length is 15 residues. Germline assignment: CDR1 SNHLY and CDR2 FYNNEI. The CDR3 DNA is TGTGCCAGCAGTGAAGGGACAGGGGTGACAGATACGCAGTATTTT. Protein: CASSEGTGVTDTQYF.

The rearrangement uses TRBV29-1 and TRBJ2-7; D possibly corresponds to TRBD1 (7 bases). The CDR3 is made up of 12 amino acids. Trimming cost V 6 bases and J 6 bases, with 15 bases left between them. Germline CDR1 reads SQVTM; CDR2 reads ANQGSEA. The CDR3 nucleotides read TGCAGCGTCCCCTCAGGGGGAGGCGAGCAGTACTTC. Residues: CSVPSGGGEQYF.

With regard to this clone: A read error may produce the germline difference seen at one junction end. The chain links TRBV7-9 to TRBJ2-2; 12 bases align to TRBD2. The germline CDR1 and CDR2 sequences are SEHNR and FQNEAQ (reference sequence). The CDR3 is made up of 18 amino acids. The CDR3 protein is CSSSYRTLAGGGTGELFF. CDR3 in DNA: TGTTCCAGCAGCTATCGGACACTAGCGGGGGGCGGGACCGGGGAGCTGTTTTTT.